This T cell receptor (beta chain) originates from a study of T cell responses to AZD1222 COVID-19 vaccine. Only in-frame clones appear in the TCRdb table, and some are missing; sequencing was by immunoSEQ multiplex PCR. There are about 92,000 clones in the sample; roughly nine tenths occur only once, and 20% to 30% lies in the top ten. Trimming removed 2 bases from V and 7 bases from J; junction bases left unmatched: 8. The germline V gene has CDR1 GTSNPN and CDR2 SVGIG (reference sequence). The CDR3 extends over 14 amino acids. The sequence was collected from an adult in good health. The chain recombines TRBV30 with TRBJ1-1; TRBD1 matches at 9 bases. Sequencing was performed on peripheral blood, taken on day 0 of AZD1222 vaccination. In nucleotides, the CDR3 is TGTGCCTGGAGTAAAGGGACAGGGTATATTGAAGCTTTCTTT. Translating it yields CAWSKGTGYIEAFF.